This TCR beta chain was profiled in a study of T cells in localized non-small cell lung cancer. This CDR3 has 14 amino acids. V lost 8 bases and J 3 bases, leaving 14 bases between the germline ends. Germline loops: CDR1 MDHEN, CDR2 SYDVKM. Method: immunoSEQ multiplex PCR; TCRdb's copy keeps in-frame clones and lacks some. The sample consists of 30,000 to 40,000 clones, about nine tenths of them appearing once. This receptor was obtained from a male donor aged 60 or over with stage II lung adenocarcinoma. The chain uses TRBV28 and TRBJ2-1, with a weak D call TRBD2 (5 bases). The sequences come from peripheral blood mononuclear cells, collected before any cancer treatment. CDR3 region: CASLPGFIYNEQFF. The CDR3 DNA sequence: TGTGCCAGCCTACCGGGGTTTATCTACAATGAGCAGTTCTTC. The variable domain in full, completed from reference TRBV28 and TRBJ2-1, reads DVKVTQSSRYLVKRTGEKVFLECVQDMDHENMFWYRQDPGLGLRLIYFSYDVKMKEKGDIPEGYSVSREKKERFSLILESASTNQTSMYLCASLPGFIYNEQFFGPGTRLTVL.